The source of this TCR beta chain is a study of blood T cell repertoires in COVID-19. About the study: The United States, Italy and Spain provided the acute and convalescent COVID-19 samples.

Generated by immunoSEQ multiplex PCR, the TCRdb table keeps only in-frame clones and is missing some. The sample has approximately 190,000 clones, 70% to 85% seen once; the top ten hold 6.5% to 8.5%. V lost 2 bases to trimming and J lost 5 bases, with 15 bases between them. The CDR3 loop spans 15 amino acids. Germline CDR1 and CDR2: MNHNY and SVGAGI (reference sequence). J is TRBJ1-1 and V is TRBV6-6; D gene uncertain. The sequence came from a human donor with acute or convalescent COVID-19. The donor label of this sample is uncertain. Material: peripheral blood. The CDR3: CASSYGPGSGTEAFF. In DNA, the CDR3 is TGTGCCAGCAGTTACGGGCCAGGAAGCGGGACTGAAGCTTTCTTT.